The entry below describes one TCR beta chain. What it binds is not known. Single viable CD3+CD4+CD8-CD45RO+ cells were sorted as the memory CD4+ T cells. The sample comes from a study of memory CD4+ T cells and cytomegalovirus serostatus. Turning to the study itself: This sample comes from healthy Belgian adults, eight or nine CMV seropositive, roughly 22 seronegative.

The germline CDR1 and CDR2 sequences are ENHRY and SYGVKD. This CDR3 spans 12 amino acids. V was shortened by 7 bases and J by 4 bases, with 10 bases between the two germline ends. General study results and limits: Median bootstrapped AUC for CMV status was about 0.95 originally, about 0.9 US-trained.

Per the original data handling: Out-of-frame sequences were removed, leaving 2 million to 2.5 million distinct TCRbeta sequences. This table comes from immunoSEQ multiplex PCR, and its TCRdb copy is limited to in-frame clones, with some not included. V, J and clone size are those of that table, while D and trimming were read from the DNA. The sample yields tens of thousands of clones, approximately 86% seen once. The source is an adult in good health and CMV-seronegative. Some clones in this sample may be carry-over from other donors' samples. The specimen was memory CD4+ T cells from blood. This chain connects TRBV10-3 to TRBJ2-5, with D possibly TRBD1 on 6 matching bases. In DNA form, the CDR3 reads TGTGCCATCAAGGGGGAGTCAGAGACCCAGTACTTC. Encoded protein: CAIKGESETQYF.